This T cell receptor beta chain was profiled in a study of blood T cell repertoires in COVID-19. Looked up from germline, CDR1 is SNHLY and CDR2 is FYNNEI. The ends lost 6 bases at V and 2 bases at J; junction bases unmatched: 6. This CDR3 is built from 14 residues. Clones were read by immunoSEQ multiplex PCR, and TCRdb kept only the in-frame ones, dropping some. The table records some 80,000 clones, 79% of them present only once. This sequence joins TRBV2 and TRBJ2-7; 8 bases are shared with TRBD2. The sequence was obtained from a woman older than 75 with active or convalescent COVID-19. The sample taken for sequencing was peripheral blood. The CDR3 nucleotides read TGTGCCAGCAGGGCAAGCGGGGGAACCTACGAGCAGTACTTC. This encodes CASRASGGTYEQYF. Full variable domain (rest looked up from reference TRBV2 and TRBJ2-7): EPEVTQTPSHQVTQMGQEVILRCVPISNHLYFYWYRQILGQKVEFLVSFYNNEISEKSEIFDDQFSVERPDGSNFTLKIRSTKLEDSAMYFCASRASGGTYEQYFGPGTRLTVT.